The clone carrying this T cell receptor beta chain showed up just a few times. 5'RACE with constant-segment primers yielded barcoded, UMI-tagged TCR alpha and TCR beta cDNA libraries. TCRdb recomputed calls from the 5' RACE reads with MiXCR, one row per CDR3 protein. This table holds hundreds of thousands of distinct CDR3 sequences, approximately 20% found once. V was pared by 0 bases and J by 4 bases, with 11 bases between. The CDR3 contains 14 residues. Germline loops: CDR1 SGHRS, CDR2 YFSETQ. These data come from a study of T-cell memory formation after mild COVID-19. Study information: TCR clusters were largely donor specific.

The chain uses TRBV5-1 and TRBJ2-7; D is possibly TRBD1 (5 bases). The specimen was PBMCs or a T cell subset sorted from them (not recorded which). This TCR derives from an adult woman who had mild COVID-19 (a few samples of this study predate the infection). Cell type and time point are not known. This chain's CDR3 is CASSLGDQGYEQYF. The CDR3 DNA reads as TGCGCCAGCAGCTTGGGCGACCAGGGATACGAGCAGTACTTC.